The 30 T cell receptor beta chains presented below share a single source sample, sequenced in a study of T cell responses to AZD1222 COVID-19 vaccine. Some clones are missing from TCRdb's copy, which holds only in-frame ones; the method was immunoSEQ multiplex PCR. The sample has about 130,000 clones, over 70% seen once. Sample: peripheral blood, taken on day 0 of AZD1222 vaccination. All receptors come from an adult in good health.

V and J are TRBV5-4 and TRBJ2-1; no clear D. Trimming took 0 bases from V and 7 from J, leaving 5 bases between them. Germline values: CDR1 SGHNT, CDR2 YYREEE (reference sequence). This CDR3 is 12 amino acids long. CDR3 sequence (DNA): TGTGCCAGCAGCTTGGAAGGAAATGAGCAGTTCTTC. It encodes CASSLEGNEQFF.

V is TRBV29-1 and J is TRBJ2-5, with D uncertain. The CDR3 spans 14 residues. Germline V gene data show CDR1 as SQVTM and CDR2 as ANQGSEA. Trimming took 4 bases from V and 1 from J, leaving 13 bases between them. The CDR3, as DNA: TGCAGCGTTGCGTTTTCTAGTTCCCAAGAGACCCAGTACTTC. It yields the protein CSVAFSSSQETQYF.

The CDR3 region is CATSDPGTGFEQFF. The CDR3 region has the DNA TGTGCCACCAGTGATCCCGGGACAGGGTTTGAGCAGTTCTTC. This chain joins TRBV24-1 and TRBJ2-1, with 9 positions matching TRBD1. Germline CDR1 and CDR2: KGHDR and SFDVKD. Trimming at V came to 3 bases and at J to 9 bases, leaving 5 bases not matched to a gene. This CDR3 region has 14 residues.

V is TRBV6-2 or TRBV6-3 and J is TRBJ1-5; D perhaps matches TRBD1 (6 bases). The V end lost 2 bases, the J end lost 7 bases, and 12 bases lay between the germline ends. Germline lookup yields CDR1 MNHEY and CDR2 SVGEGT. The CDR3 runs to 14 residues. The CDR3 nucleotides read TGTGCCAGCAGTTACGTCGGGGGGCAACAGCCCCAGCATTTT. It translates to CASSYVGGQQPQHF.

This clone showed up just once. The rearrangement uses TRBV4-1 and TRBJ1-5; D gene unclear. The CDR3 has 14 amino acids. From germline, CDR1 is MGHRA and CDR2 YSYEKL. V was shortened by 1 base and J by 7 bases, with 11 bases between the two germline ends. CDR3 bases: TGCGCCAGCAGCCAAGGTCCAGGTCGGCAGCCCCAGCATTTT. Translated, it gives CASSQGPGRQPQHF.

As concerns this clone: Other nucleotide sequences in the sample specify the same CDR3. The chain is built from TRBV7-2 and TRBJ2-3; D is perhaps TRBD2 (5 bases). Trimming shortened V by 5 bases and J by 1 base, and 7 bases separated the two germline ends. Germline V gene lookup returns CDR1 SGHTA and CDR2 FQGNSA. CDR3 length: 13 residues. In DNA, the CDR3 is TGTGCCAGCAGCCCCGGGGGCACAGATACGCAGTATTTT. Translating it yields CASSPGGTDTQYF.

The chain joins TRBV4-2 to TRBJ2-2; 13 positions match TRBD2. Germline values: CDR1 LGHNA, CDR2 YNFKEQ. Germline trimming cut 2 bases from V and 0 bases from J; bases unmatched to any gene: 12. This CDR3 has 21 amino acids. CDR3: CASSQQLAGGTHLPNTGELFF. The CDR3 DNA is TGTGCCAGCAGCCAACAACTAGCGGGGGGGACTCATCTCCCGAACACCGGGGAGCTGTTTTTT.

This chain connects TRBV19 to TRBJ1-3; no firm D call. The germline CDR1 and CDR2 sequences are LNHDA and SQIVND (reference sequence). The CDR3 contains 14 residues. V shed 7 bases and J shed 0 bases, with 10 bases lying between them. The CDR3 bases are TGTGCCAGTATGGACGGGAGCTCTGGAAACACCATATATTTT. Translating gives CASMDGSSGNTIYF.

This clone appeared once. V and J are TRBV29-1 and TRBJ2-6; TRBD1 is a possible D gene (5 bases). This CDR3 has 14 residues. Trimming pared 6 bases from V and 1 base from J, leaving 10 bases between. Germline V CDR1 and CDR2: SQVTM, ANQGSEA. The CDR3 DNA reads TGCAGCGTCTCCCAGGGATCTGGGGCCAACGTCCTGACTTTC. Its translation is CSVSQGSGANVLTF.

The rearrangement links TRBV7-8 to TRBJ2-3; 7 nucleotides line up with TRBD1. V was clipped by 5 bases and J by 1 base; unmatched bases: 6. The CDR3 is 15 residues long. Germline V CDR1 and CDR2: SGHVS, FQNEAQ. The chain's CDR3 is CASSRGGQGTDTQYF. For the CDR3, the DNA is TGTGCCAGCAGCCGAGGAGGACAGGGCACAGATACGCAGTATTTT.

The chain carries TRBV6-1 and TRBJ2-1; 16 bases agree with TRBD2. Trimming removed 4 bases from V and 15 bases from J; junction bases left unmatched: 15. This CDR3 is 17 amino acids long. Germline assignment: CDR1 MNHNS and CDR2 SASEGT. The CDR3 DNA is TGTGCCAGCAGTGCCAATACCGGGACTAGCGGGAGGGCCAATCGGTTCTTC. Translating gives CASSANTGTSGRANRFF.

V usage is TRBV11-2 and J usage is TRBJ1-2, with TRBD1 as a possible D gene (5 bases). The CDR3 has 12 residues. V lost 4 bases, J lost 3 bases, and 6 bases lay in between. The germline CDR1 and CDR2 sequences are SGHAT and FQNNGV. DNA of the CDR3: TGTGCCAGCAGCTGGGGGGACTATGGCTACACCTTC. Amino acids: CASSWGDYGYTF.

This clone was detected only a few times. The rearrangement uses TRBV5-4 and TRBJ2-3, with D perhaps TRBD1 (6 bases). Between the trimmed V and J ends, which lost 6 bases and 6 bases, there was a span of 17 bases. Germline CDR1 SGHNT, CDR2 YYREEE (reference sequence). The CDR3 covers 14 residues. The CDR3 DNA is TGTGCCAGCATACGCGACAGGTGGGAGGATACGCAGTATTTT. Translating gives CASIRDRWEDTQYF. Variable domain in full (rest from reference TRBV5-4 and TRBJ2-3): ETGVTQSPTHLIKTRGQQVTLRCSSQSGHNTVSWYQQALGQGPQFIFQYYREEENGRGNFPPRFSGLQFPNYSSELNVNALELDDSALYLCASIRDRWEDTQYFGPGTRLTVL.

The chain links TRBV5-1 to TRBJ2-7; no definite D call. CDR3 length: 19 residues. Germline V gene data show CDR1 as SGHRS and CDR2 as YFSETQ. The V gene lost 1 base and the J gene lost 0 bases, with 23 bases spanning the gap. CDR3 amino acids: CASSLSTTAQHRSSYEQYF. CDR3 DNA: TGCGCCAGCAGCTTGTCCACCACCGCTCAGCACCGTTCCTCCTACGAGCAGTACTTC.

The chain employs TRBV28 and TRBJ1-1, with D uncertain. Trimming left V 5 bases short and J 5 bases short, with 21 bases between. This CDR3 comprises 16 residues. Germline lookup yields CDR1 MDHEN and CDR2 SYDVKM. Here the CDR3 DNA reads TGTGCCAGCAGTCCCCGTGCGAAGCCCCCGACGACTGAAGCTTTCTTT. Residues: CASSPRAKPPTTEAFF.

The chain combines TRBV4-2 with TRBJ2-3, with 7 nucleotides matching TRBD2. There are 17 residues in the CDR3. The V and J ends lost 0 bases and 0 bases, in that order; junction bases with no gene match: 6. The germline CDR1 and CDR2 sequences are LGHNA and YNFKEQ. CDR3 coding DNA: TGTGCCAGCAGCCAAGATTCGCTAGCGGCTAGCACAGATACGCAGTATTTT. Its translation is CASSQDSLAASTDTQYF.

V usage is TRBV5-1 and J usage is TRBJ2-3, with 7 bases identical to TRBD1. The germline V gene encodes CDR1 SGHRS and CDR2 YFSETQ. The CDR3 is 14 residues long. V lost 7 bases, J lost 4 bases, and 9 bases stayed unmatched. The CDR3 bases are TGCGCCAGCGGAAGGGACAGACAGCCAGATACGCAGTATTTT. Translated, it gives CASGRDRQPDTQYF.

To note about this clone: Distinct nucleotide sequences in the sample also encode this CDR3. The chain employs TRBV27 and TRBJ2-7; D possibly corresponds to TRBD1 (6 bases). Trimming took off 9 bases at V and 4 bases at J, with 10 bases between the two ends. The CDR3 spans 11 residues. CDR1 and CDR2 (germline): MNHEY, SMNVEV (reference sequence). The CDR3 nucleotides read TGTGCCAGTGGACAGCTGTACGAGCAGTACTTC. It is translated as CASGQLYEQYF.

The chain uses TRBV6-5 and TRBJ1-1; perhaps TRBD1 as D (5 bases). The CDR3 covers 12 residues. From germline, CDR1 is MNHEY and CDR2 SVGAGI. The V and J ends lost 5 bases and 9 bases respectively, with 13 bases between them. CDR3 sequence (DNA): TGTGCCAGCAGTCATGACAGTTCTCAAGCTTTCTTT. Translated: CASSHDSSQAFF.

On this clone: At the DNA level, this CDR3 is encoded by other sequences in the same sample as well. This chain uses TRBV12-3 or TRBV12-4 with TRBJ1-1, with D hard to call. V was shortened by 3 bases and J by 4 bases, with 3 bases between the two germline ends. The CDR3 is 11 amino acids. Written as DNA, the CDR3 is TGTGCCAGCAGTTTTGGCACTGAAGCTTTCTTT. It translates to CASSFGTEAFF.

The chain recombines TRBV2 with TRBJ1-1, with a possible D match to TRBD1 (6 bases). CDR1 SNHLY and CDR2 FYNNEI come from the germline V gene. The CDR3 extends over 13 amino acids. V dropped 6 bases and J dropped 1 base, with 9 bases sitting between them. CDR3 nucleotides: TGTGCCAGCAGGGGGGCGGGGAACACTGAAGCTTTCTTT. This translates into CASRGAGNTEAFF.

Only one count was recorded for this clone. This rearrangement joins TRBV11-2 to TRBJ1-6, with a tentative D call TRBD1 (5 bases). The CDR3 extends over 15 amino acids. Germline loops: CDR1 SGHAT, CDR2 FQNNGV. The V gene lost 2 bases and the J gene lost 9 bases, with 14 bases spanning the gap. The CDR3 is CASSLMLGGGSPLHF. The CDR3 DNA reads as TGTGCCAGCAGCTTAATGTTGGGGGGTGGTTCACCCCTCCACTTT.

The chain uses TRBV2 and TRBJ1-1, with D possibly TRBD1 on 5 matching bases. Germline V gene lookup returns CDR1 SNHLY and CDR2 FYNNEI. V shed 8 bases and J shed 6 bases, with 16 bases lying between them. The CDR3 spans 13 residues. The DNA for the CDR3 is TGTGCCAGCTCCCCCAGGGCGTCGTCTGAAGCTTTCTTT. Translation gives CASSPRASSEAFF. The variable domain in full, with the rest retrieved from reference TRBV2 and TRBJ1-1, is EPEVTQTPSHQVTQMGQEVILRCVPISNHLYFYWYRQILGQKVEFLVSFYNNEISEKSEIFDDQFSVERPDGSNFTLKIRSTKLEDSAMYFCASSPRASSEAFFGQGTRLTVV.

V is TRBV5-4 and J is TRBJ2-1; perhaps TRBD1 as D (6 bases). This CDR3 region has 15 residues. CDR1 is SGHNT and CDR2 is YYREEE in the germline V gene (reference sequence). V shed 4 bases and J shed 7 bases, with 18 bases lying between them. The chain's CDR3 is CASSSIRDTRNEQFF. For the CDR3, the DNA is TGTGCCAGCAGCAGCATCCGGGACACTCGGAATGAGCAGTTCTTC.

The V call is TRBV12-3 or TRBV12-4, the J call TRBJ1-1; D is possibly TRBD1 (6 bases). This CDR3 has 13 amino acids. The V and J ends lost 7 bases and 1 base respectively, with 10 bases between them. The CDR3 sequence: CASKGGENTEAFF. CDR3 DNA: TGTGCCAGCAAGGGGGGAGAGAACACTGAAGCTTTCTTT.

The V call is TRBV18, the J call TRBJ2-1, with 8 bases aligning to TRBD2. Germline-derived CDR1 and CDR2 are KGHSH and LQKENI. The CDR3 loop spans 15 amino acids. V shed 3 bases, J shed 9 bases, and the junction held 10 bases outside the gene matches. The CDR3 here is CASSPGGGRASEQFF. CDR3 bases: TGTGCCAGCTCACCCGGGGGGGGGCGAGCGAGTGAGCAGTTCTTC.

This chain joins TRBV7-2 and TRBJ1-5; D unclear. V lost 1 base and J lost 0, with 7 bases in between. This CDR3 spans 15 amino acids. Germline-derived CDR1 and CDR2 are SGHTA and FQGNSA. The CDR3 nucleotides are TGTGCCAGCAGCTTAGACTGGGGTAGCAATCAGCCCCAGCATTTT. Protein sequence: CASSLDWGSNQPQHF.

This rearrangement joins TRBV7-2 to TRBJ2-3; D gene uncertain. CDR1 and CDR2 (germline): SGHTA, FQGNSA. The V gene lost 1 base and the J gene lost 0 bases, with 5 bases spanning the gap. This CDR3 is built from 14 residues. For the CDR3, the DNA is TGTGCCAGCAGCTTAGGTGTTAGCACAGATACGCAGTATTTT. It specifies CASSLGVSTDTQYF. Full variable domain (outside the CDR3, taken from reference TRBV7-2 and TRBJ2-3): GAGVSQSPSNKVTEKGKDVELRCDPISGHTALYWYRQSLGQGLEFLIYFQGNSAPDKSGLPSDRFSAERTGGSVSTLTIQRTQQEDSAVYLCASSLGVSTDTQYFGPGTRLTVL.

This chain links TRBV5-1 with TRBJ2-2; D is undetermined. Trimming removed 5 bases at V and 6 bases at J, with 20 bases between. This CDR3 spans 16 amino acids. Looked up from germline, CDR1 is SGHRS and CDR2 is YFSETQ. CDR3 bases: TGCGCCAGCAGGTATTTGGTGACACCAAGCCCCGGGGAGCTGTTTTTT. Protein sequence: CASRYLVTPSPGELFF.

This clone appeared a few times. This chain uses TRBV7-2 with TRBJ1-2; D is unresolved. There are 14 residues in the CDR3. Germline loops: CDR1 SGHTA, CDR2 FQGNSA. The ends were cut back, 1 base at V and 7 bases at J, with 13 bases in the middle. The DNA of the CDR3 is TGTGCCAGCAGCTTAGGTCAGATGGGTGGTGGCTACACCTTC. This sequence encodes CASSLGQMGGGYTF.